The 25 T cell receptor beta chains reported below all come from one sample, sequenced in a study of beta chain features in type 1 diabetes. Study conclusions and caveats: Researchers report that Type 1 diabetes patients had moderately but significantly shorter TCRB CDR3s across all four CD4+ subsets.

What these receptors recognize is not known. Sequencing targeted expressed TCRB transcripts, as all isolated RNA had been reverse transcribed. Here immunoSEQ multiplex PCR was the method, and the copy in TCRdb shows in-frame clones only, minus some. The table includes hundreds of thousands of clones, around an eighth detected once. The specimen was naive CD4+ T cells from blood. These TCRs come from a man younger than 30 with type 1 diabetes.

This clone was found a few times. The V and J genes are TRBV14 and TRBJ2-3; 9 nucleotides align to TRBD2. The CDR3 covers 17 residues. The J segment lost 2 bases and the V segment lost 0 bases, leaving 6 bases of the junction unmatched. In germline, CDR1 is SGHDN, CDR2 FVKESK. For the CDR3, the DNA is TGTGCCAGCAGCCAAGATTTCGGGACTAGCACCACAGATACGCAGTATTTT. It is translated as CASSQDFGTSTTDTQYF.

This CDR3 is CASSPGTGGSWTQYF. CDR3 in DNA: TGTGCCAGCAGTCCTGGGACAGGGGGTTCTTGGACCCAGTACTTC. The chain has TRBV28 and TRBJ2-5, with 11 bases fitting TRBD1. V trimming: 5 bases; J trimming: 7 bases; junction bases outside the gene matches: 9. The CDR3 contains 15 residues. Germline V gives CDR1 MDHEN, CDR2 SYDVKM.

This clone was counted a few times. The rearrangement joins TRBV5-1 to TRBJ2-7, with 7 bases identical to TRBD1. This CDR3 contains 14 residues. V shed 2 bases, J shed 6 bases, and the junction held 8 bases outside the gene matches. Germline loops: CDR1 SGHRS, CDR2 YFSETQ. The CDR3, as DNA: TGCGCCAGCAGCTTCACAGTACCAGGGGGCGAGCAGTACTTC. Its translation: CASSFTVPGGEQYF.

A few counts support this clone. The V gene is TRBV4-1, the J gene TRBJ2-4, with 8 bases that match TRBD2. This CDR3 is 20 amino acids long. Germline V CDR1 and CDR2: MGHRA, YSYEKL. The V segment lost 1 base and the J segment 0 bases; nucleotides outside the gene matches: 14. The CDR3 nucleotides read TGCGCCAGCAGCCAAGCCAGTTTATCTACTAGCGGCCTAGCCAAAAACATTCAGTACTTC. Its translation: CASSQASLSTSGLAKNIQYF.

This clone was found a few times. This CDR3 is CASSTGTSVTYEQYF. In DNA form, the CDR3 reads TGTGCCAGTAGTACTGGGACTAGCGTAACCTACGAGCAGTACTTC. The chain joins TRBV19 to TRBJ2-7, with 10 positions matching TRBD2. V was pared by 4 bases and J by 2 bases, with 5 bases of the junction left unmatched. The germline V gene has CDR1 LNHDA and CDR2 SQIVND (reference sequence). This CDR3 spans 15 amino acids. The full variable domain, rest sourced from reference TRBV19 and TRBJ2-7, is DGGITQSPKYLFRKEGQNVTLSCEQNLNHDAMYWYRQDPGQGLRLIYYSQIVNDFQKGDIAEGYSVSREKKESFPLTVTSAQKNPTAFYLCASSTGTSVTYEQYFGPGTRLTVT.

The CDR3 sequence: CASSNSEYEKLFF. DNA for the CDR3: TGTGCCAGCAGCAACAGTGAATATGAAAAACTGTTTTTT. The V gene is TRBV28, the J gene TRBJ1-4; no clear D. V was pared by 6 bases and J by 6 bases, with 11 bases between. This CDR3 is 13 amino acids long. Germline lookup yields CDR1 MDHEN and CDR2 SYDVKM.

The chain links TRBV18 to TRBJ1-1; D remains unclear. In germline, CDR1 is KGHSH, CDR2 LQKENI. V shed 0 bases and J shed 1 base, with 6 bases lying between them. This CDR3 is built from 14 residues. This chain's CDR3 is CASSPPVTNTEAFF. For the CDR3, the DNA is TGTGCCAGCTCACCACCGGTGACGAACACTGAAGCTTTCTTT.

To note about this clone: Distinct nucleotide sequences in the sample also encode this CDR3. The V call is TRBV7-3, the J call TRBJ2-1; 7 bases are shared with TRBD1. CDR1 SGHTA and CDR2 FQGTGA come from the germline V gene. The CDR3 sequence is 15 residues long. Germline trimming cut 0 bases from V and 4 bases from J; bases unmatched to any gene: 3. This CDR3 is CASSLTGDSYNEQFF. The CDR3 DNA reads as TGTGCCAGCAGCTTAACCGGGGACAGTTACAATGAGCAGTTCTTC.

This clone was counted between two and nine times. The CDR3 protein is CASSSDRVAETQYF. CDR3 DNA sequence: TGTGCCAGCAGCTCGGACAGGGTCGCAGAGACCCAGTACTTC. The chain couples TRBV7-2 to TRBJ2-5; 8 bases agree with TRBD1. Trimming cost V 4 bases and J 4 bases; bases outside gene matches: 5. Germline V lookup: CDR1 SGHTA, CDR2 FQGNSA. This CDR3 comprises 14 residues.

This clone was counted a few times. This chain joins TRBV6-1 and TRBJ2-7; D unresolved. Germline V gene lookup returns CDR1 MNHNS and CDR2 SASEGT. This CDR3 has 15 amino acids. V lost 6 bases and J lost 0, with 15 bases in between. The CDR3 here is CASSPLPRSSYEQYF. The CDR3 coding sequence is TGTGCCAGCAGCCCCTTGCCTAGGAGCTCCTACGAGCAGTACTTC.

J is TRBJ2-3 and V is TRBV30; no definite D call. CDR3 length: 11 residues. V was trimmed by 2 bases and J by 7 bases, leaving 7 bases between them. Germline V CDR1 and CDR2: GTSNPN, SVGIG (reference sequence). The DNA of the CDR3 is TGTGCCTGGAGTCCATCTTATACGCAGTATTTT. It specifies CAWSPSYTQYF.

The table lists this clone with a few counts. CDR3 DNA: TGTGCCAGCAGTAGGAGGGTGAGAGGGGAAAAACTGTTTTTT. It encodes CASSRRVRGEKLFF. This rearrangement joins TRBV2 to TRBJ1-4; D remains unclear. The CDR3 runs to 14 residues. V lost 5 bases and J lost 8, with 15 bases in between. Germline V CDR1 and CDR2: SNHLY, FYNNEI.

This clone was detected a few times. This chain uses TRBV7-2 with TRBJ1-1; weak D call: TRBD1 (5 bases). There are 15 residues in the CDR3. The germline gives CDR1 SGHTA, CDR2 FQGNSA. Trimming removed 4 bases at V and 13 bases at J, with 25 bases between. For the CDR3, the DNA is TGTGCCAGCAGCTCCCCGCCAGGGCCAGCCGGTGGAGTTTTCTTT. Encoded protein: CASSSPPGPAGGVFF.

There are a few counts of this clone. Other nucleotide sequences from this sample produce the same CDR3. The chain links TRBV18 to TRBJ2-1, with TRBD1 identical over 11 bases. This CDR3 contains 15 residues. Per the germline V gene, CDR1 is KGHSH and CDR2 is LQKENI. Losses at the gene ends were 6 bases for V and 3 bases for J; bases not matched to a gene: 4. The CDR3 DNA reads TGTGCCAGCTCCCCCGGGACAGGGGGCTACAATGAGCAGTTCTTC. Translating it yields CASSPGTGGYNEQFF.

The chain links TRBV10-3 to TRBJ2-5, with D possibly matching TRBD1 (6 bases). This CDR3 region has 14 residues. Per the germline V gene, CDR1 is ENHRY and CDR2 is SYGVKD. V gave up 5 bases and J gave up 4 bases, with 14 bases separating them. The CDR3 here is CAISFRGAGETQYF. The CDR3 DNA reads TGTGCCATCAGTTTCAGGGGCGCAGGAGAGACCCAGTACTTC.

The chain couples TRBV9 to TRBJ2-5; D might be TRBD2 (6 bases). CDR1 is SGDLS and CDR2 is YYNGEE in the germline V gene. Trimming shortened V by 0 bases and J by 4 bases, and 22 bases separated the two germline ends. The CDR3 runs 18 residues. The CDR3 loop is CASSVGPTLPGVRETQYF. The CDR3 nucleotides are TGTGCCAGCAGCGTAGGCCCCACCCTGCCGGGAGTACGAGAGACCCAGTACTTC.

CDR3: CASSGEGRDGYTF. CDR3 DNA: TGTGCCAGCAGTGGGGAGGGGAGAGATGGCTACACCTTC. The chain couples TRBV28 to TRBJ1-2; D is perhaps TRBD1 (5 bases). The CDR3 loop spans 13 amino acids. Germline assignment: CDR1 MDHEN and CDR2 SYDVKM. The germline V and J ends were trimmed by 5 bases and 6 bases, with 13 bases remaining between them.

V usage is TRBV7-2 and J usage is TRBJ1-4; the match to TRBD1 covers 10 bases. The CDR3 has 14 amino acids. Germline-derived CDR1 and CDR2 are SGHTA and FQGNSA. The trim removed 5 bases at V and 6 bases at J, leaving 3 bases unmatched. The CDR3 here is CASSAGTGDEKLFF. CDR3 nucleotides: TGTGCCAGCAGCGCCGGGACAGGGGATGAAAAACTGTTTTTT.

J is TRBJ2-3 and V is TRBV29-1; D unclear. This CDR3 has 12 residues. In germline, CDR1 is SQVTM, CDR2 ANQGSEA. V lost 2 bases, J lost 4 bases, and 7 bases lay in between. The CDR3 protein is CSVERAPDTQYF. In DNA, the CDR3 is TGCAGCGTTGAACGGGCGCCAGATACGCAGTATTTT.

The CDR3 is CASSSGAKGLANEQFF. The CDR3 DNA is TGCGCCAGCAGCAGCGGGGCCAAGGGGTTAGCAAATGAGCAGTTCTTC. This rearrangement joins TRBV5-1 to TRBJ2-1; 7 nucleotides match TRBD2. The CDR3 loop spans 16 amino acids. CDR1 SGHRS and CDR2 YFSETQ come from the germline V gene. Unmatched junction bases numbered 14, after V lost 4 bases and J lost 7 bases.

The chain links TRBV7-9 to TRBJ2-1; possible D gene TRBD2, 5 bases. The CDR3 runs to 15 residues. With 8 bases removed from V and 0 bases from J, the gap between germline ends came to 14 bases. Germline values: CDR1 SEHNR, CDR2 FQNEAQ (reference sequence). CDR3 residues: CASGRGPSSYNEQFF. CDR3 nucleotide sequence: TGTGCCAGCGGCCGGGGTCCTAGCTCCTACAATGAGCAGTTCTTC.

This rearrangement joins TRBV28 to TRBJ2-3; 7 bases map to TRBD1. The CDR3 is 15 amino acids. CDR1 and CDR2 (germline): MDHEN, SYDVKM. V gave up 7 bases and J gave up 0 bases; unmatched junction bases: 7. The CDR3 spells CASKGTAPSTDTQYF. DNA for the CDR3: TGTGCCAGCAAGGGGACAGCGCCTAGCACAGATACGCAGTATTTT.

This clone occurred a few times. The CDR3 loop is CASSQLSPPGHQFF. CDR3 DNA: TGCGCCAGCAGCCAGTTATCCCCTCCGGGTCACCAGTTCTTC. The rearrangement links TRBV4-1 to TRBJ2-1; no definite D call. Trimming cost V 3 bases and J 13 bases, with 19 bases left between them. The length of the CDR3 is 14 residues. CDR1 is MGHRA and CDR2 is YSYEKL in the germline V gene.

A remark on this clone: The junction departs from the called germline gene at one end, perhaps through a read error. The chain has TRBV2 and TRBJ2-3; D call uncertain. The V gene's germline CDR1 is SNHLY and CDR2 FYNNEI. CDR3 length: 12 amino acids. The chain's CDR3 is CASGDNTDTQYF. CDR3 nucleotides: TGTGCCAGCGGTGACAACACAGATACGCAGTATTTT.

This clone came up a few times. This chain joins TRBV30 and TRBJ2-5, with 13 bases aligning to TRBD2. Germline V gene data show CDR1 as GTSNPN and CDR2 as SVGIG (reference sequence). The CDR3 has 16 residues. With V trimmed by 2 bases and J by 4 bases, 7 bases remained unmatched. DNA of the CDR3: TGTGCCTGGAGTACGAGGACTAGCGGGAGTCGAGAGACCCAGTACTTC. This encodes CAWSTRTSGSRETQYF.